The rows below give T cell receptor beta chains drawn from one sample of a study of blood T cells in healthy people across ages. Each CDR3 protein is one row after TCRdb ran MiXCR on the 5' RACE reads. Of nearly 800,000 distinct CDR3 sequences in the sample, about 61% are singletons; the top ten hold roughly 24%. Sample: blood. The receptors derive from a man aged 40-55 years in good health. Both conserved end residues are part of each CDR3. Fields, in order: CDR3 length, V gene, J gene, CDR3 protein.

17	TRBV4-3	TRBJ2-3	CASSQDIASGSTDTQYF
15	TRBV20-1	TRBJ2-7	CSARPLQGISYEQYF
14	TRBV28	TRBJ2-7	CASSLWASASEQYF
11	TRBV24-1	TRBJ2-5	CATEWDNEQYF
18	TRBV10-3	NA	CAISESILQSGSLDEQYF
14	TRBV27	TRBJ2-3	CASSLTGGMSTQYF
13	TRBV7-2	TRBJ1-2	CASSLSTDYGYTF
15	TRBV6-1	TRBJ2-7	CASSEGGDSSYEQYF
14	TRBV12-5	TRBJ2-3	CASGLLQITDTQYF
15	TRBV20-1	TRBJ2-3	CSASPVGGGTDTQYF
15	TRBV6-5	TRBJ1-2	CASSLAGQSNYGYTF
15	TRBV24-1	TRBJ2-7	CATSDPSGSAYEQYF
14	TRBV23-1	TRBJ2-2	CASSQRGNTGELFF
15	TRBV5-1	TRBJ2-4	CASEFGTGGPREQYF
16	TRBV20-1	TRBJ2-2	CSASHTGTGNTGELFF
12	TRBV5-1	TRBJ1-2	CASSPGTSGYTF
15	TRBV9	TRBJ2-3	CASSVQEGASDTQYF
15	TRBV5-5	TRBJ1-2	CASSLNSPGQSGYTF
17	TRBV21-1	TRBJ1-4	CASSKGRAARGVEKLFF
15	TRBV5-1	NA	CASSLGDRKVHEQYF
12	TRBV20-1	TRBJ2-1	CSAPGGGNEQFF
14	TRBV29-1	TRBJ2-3	CSVDGTGVEDAQYF
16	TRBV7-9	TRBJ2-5	CASSLRLAGRKETQYF
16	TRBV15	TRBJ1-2	CATSRDRTDANYGYTF
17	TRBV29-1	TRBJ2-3	CSVKGQTTSGRGDTQYF
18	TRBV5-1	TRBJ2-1	CASSWRLPLAGGRNEQFF
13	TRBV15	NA	CATSRIVVDEQYF
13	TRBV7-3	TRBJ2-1	CASSFTPYNEQFF
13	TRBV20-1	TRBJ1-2	CSARDKSDYGYTF
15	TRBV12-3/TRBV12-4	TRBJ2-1	CASSFRDRLGNEQFF
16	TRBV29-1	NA	CSVNGLAGKPPYEQYF
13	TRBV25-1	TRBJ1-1	CASSIQTNTEAFF
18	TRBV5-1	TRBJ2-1	CASSLAPGGPTASNEQFF
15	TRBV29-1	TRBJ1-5	CSVVFSGGINQPQHF
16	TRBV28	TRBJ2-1	CASSSTGTGRYNEQFF
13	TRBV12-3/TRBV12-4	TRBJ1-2	CASSPTGHYGYTF
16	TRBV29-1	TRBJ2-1	CSVLSPSGSSYNEQFF
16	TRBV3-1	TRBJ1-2	CASSQAGQGLGYGYTF
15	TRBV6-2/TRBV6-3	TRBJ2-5	CASSYQSSGKRQQYF
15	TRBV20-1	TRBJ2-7	CSARERTGVSYEQYF
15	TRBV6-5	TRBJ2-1	CASSYGASGDDEQFF
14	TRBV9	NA	CASSVGQAVYEQYF
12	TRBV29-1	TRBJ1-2	CSVEQTGDGYTF
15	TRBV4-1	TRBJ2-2	CASRFRVEDAGELFF
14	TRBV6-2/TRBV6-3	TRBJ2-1	CASRRTSGYNEQFF
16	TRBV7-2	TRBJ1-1	CASSSRTARGDTEAFF
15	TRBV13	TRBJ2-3	CASSNPGRSTDTQYF
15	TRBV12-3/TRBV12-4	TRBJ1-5	CASSLGGLGNQPQHF
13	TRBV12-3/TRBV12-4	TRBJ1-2	CASSPDRVGGYTF